The source of this T cell receptor (beta chain) is a study of Tregs in tolerant kidney transplant recipients (dated by TCRdb to about 2019). The study in broad terms: Transplants used related donors with nonmyeloablative bone marrow transplantation; mixed chimerism was transient in the human trials. The study used TCRbeta sequencing to identify donor-specific regulatory T cells before combined kidney and bone marrow transplantation, then tracked those cells after transplant.

Note on this clone: Its antigen specificity is not known. The sample holds no much larger clone one base away, and base qualities are not on file.

The label giving this sample's time point can be read as: blood sample drawn before combined kidney and bone marrow transplant. Thawed PBMCs were FACS-sorted into unstimulated Tregs (CD4+CD25+CD127-), CD4+ non-Tregs (CD4+CD25-), CD4 cells and CD8 cells. Prior to Treg sorting, thawed PBMCs were rested overnight with approximately 210 IU/ml IL-2 at 37 degrees C. Patients were several combined kidney and bone marrow transplant recipients from the ITN036ST trial, and only these trial subjects had samples available. Healthy control blood was separated into PBMCs by Ficoll density gradient and cryopreserved, and patient PBMCs were collected both before and after transplant. For TCRbeta CDR3 sequencing, genomic DNA from the sorted cells was extracted using the QIAGEN DNeasy Blood and Tissue Kit. High-throughput TCRbeta CDR3 sequencing, which included PCR amplification with bias correction and internal controls, was done commercially through immunoSEQ. On the authors' methods: Unique productive TCRbeta sequences were defined by CDR3 nucleotide sequence when primers matched and otherwise by CDR3 amino acid sequence together with Vbeta and Jbeta genes. As a correction for sorting error, sequences shared between sorted populations at a frequency ratio of 2:1 or less were discarded, and the remaining shared sequences were assigned to the higher population. Donor-reactive sequences were defined as at least 5-fold expanded in CFSE-low cells versus unstimulated cells, with frequency of at least 0.01% in CFSE-low cells. Repertoire divergence was quantified by Jensen-Shannon divergence calculated from the top 100 TCRbeta sequences ranked by frequency. For samples with multiple sequencing runs, sorting error was corrected separately for each run before the runs were pooled. TCRdb mirrors the immuneACCESS table, restricted to in-frame sequences. Some clones are absent from its copies; in checked studies, under half trace to an unresolved V gene, and the reason for the others is unknown. The D gene and trimming were derived from the DNA, and the V and J assignments and clone size from that table. The sample table lists fewer than 80,000 clones, 98% of them with a count of one. 0.34% of the sample comes from the top ten.

Paper-wide results and their limitations: For some patients, the PCR primers changed as time went on, which meant samples from those patients could not be compared with one another at the nucleotide level. Although technical replication error seemed to be minimal, the question of biological reproducibility was not addressed directly. In tolerant patients, donor-specific Tregs expanded more than Tregs overall, which suggests antigen-driven rather than nonspecific expansion. Expanding Tregs with activated donor B cells appeared to identify the most biologically relevant and donor-specific TCRbeta repertoire. Because the study included only a small number of patients, the results must be confirmed in larger populations and under other immunosuppression protocols.

Trimming removed 4 bases from V and 0 bases from J; the gene matches leave 1 base unexplained. Including the terminal cysteine and phenylalanine, the CDR3 comprises 15 residues. The retained sequence is limited to the CDR3, 45 bases, with the frame set at the first base. CDR1 KGHSH and CDR2 LQKENI were looked up in the germline V gene. The chain is made from TRBV18 and TRBJ2-5, and 11 junctional nucleotides match TRBD2. The clonotype originates from a human donor who received a combined kidney and bone marrow transplant. This specimen was Tregs from blood, taken before the transplant. The DNA sequence is as follows: TGTGCCAGCTCACAGGGACTAGCGGACCAAGAGACCCAGTACTTC. It encodes CASSQGLADQETQYF. Supplemented by the reference TRBV18 and TRBJ2-5 proteins around the CDR3, the complete variable domain is NAGVMQNPRHLVRRRGQEARLRCSPMKGHSHVYWYRQLPEEGLKFMVYLQKENIIDESGMPKERFSAEFPKEGPSILRIQQVVRGDSAAYFCASSQGLADQETQYFGPGTRLLVL.